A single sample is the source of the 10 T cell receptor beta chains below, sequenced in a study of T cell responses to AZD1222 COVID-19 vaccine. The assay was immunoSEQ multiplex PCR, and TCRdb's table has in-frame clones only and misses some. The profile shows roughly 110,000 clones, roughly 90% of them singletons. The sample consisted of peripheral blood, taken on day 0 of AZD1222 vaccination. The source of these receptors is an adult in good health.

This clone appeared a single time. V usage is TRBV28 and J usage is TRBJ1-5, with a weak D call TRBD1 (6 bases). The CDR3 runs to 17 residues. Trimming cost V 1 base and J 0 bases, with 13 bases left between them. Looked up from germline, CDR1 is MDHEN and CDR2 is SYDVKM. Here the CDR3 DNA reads TGTGCCAGCAGTTTATCCGGGGACATCTCTAGCAATCAGCCCCAGCATTTT. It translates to CASSLSGDISSNQPQHF.

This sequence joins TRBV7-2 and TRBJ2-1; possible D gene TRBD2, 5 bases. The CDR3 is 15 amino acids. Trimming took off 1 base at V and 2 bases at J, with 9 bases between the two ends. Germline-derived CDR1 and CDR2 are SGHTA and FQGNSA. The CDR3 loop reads CASSLDRTAYNEQFF. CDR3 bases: TGTGCCAGCAGCTTAGACCGGACTGCCTACAATGAGCAGTTCTTC.

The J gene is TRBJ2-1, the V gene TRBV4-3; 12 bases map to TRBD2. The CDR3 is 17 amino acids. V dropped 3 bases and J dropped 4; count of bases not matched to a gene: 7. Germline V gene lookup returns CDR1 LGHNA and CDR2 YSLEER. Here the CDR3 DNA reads TGCGCCAGCAGCCAGAGAACCGGACTAGCGGGGTACAATGAGCAGTTCTTC. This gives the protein CASSQRTGLAGYNEQFF.

CDR3 coding DNA: TGTGCCAGCAGCCCGCGGGTGGGCGGCCTCTTTTACGAGCAGTACTTC. Encoded protein: CASSPRVGGLFYEQYF. The rearrangement links TRBV14 to TRBJ2-7; D perhaps matches TRBD2 (5 bases). The CDR3 is 16 amino acids. Germline CDR1 and CDR2: SGHDN and FVKESK. Between the trimmed V and J ends, which lost 4 bases and 4 bases, there was a span of 20 bases.

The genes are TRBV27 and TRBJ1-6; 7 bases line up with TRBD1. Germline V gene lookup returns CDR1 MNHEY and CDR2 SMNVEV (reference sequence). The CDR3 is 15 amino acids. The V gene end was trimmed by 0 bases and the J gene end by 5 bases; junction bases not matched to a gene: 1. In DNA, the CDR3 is TGTGCCAGCAGTTTATCCGGGACAGATAATTCACCCCTCCACTTT. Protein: CASSLSGTDNSPLHF.

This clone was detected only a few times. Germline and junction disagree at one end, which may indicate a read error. The CDR3 region has the DNA TGTGCTAGCAGCTTGATTCAGGGCAAAGACGCTGAAGCTTTCTTT. This gives the protein CASSLIQGKDAEAFF. The genes are TRBV7-7 and TRBJ1-1, with a weak D call TRBD1 (5 bases). Germline CDR1 SSHAT, CDR2 FNYEAQ (reference sequence). This CDR3 has 15 residues. Drawing the rest from reference TRBV7-7 and TRBJ1-1, the complete variable domain is GAGVSQSPRYKVTKRGQDVTLRCDPISSHATLYWYQQALGQGPEFLTYFNYEAQPDKSGLPSDRFSAERPEGSISTLTIQRTEQRDSAMYRCASSLIQGKDAEAFFGQGTRLTVV.

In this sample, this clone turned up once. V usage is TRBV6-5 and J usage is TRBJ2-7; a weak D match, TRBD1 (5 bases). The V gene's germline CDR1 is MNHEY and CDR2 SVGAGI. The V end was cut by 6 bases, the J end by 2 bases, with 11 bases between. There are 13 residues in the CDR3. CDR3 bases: TGTGCCAGCAGACAGGACCGACCCTACGAGCAGTACTTC. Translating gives CASRQDRPYEQYF.

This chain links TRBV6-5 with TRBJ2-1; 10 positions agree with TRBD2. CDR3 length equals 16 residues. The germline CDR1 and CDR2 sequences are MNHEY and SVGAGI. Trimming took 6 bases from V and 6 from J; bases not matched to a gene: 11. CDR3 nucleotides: TGTGCCAGCAGCTACCTTCGGACTAGCGGATCCAATGAGCAGTTCTTC. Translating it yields CASSYLRTSGSNEQFF.

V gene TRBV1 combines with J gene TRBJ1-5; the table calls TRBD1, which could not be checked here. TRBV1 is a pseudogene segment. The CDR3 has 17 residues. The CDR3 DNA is TGCACCAGCAGCCAAGGTATTGTAGGAACAGGGGTTCAGCCCCAGCATTTT. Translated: CTSSQGIVGTGVQPQHF.

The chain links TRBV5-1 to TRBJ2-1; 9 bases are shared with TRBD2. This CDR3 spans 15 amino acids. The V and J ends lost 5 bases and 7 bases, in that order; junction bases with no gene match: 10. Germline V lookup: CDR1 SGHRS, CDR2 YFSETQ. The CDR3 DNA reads TGCGCCAGCAGTGGGAATAGCGGGAGAGGGAATGAGCAGTTCTTC. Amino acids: CASSGNSGRGNEQFF.